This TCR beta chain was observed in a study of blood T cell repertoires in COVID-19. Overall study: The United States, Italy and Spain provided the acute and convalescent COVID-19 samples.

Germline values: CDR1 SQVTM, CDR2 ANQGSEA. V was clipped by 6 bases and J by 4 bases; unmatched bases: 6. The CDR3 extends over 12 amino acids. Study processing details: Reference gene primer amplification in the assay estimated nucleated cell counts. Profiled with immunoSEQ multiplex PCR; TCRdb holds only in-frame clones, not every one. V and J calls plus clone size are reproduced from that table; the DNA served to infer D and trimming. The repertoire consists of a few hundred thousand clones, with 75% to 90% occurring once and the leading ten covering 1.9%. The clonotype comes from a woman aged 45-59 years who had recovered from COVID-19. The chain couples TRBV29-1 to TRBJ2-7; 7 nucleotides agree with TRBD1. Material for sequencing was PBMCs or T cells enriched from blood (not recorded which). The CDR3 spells CSVTGIGYEQYF. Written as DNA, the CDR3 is TGCAGCGTGACAGGGATCGGTTACGAGCAGTACTTC.